This T cell receptor (beta chain) was captured by sequencing in a study of glioma-infiltrating T cells. Amplification of TCR alpha and beta CDR3 regions from RNA used iRepertoire nested multiplex PCR. In TCRdb, the multiplex PCR reads were re-called with MiXCR into one record per CDR3 protein. The sample holds around 150,000 distinct CDR3 sequences, roughly two fifths seen once. V gave up 4 bases and J gave up 1 base, with 13 bases separating them. Germline V gene data show CDR1 as SNHLY and CDR2 as FYNNEI. The CDR3 contains 15 residues. The chain couples TRBV2 to TRBJ1-1; D is perhaps TRBD1 (6 bases). Specimen: glioma tissue, nonneoplastic brain tissue, or PBMCs (not recorded which). The TCR comes from a human donor with low-grade glioma or glioblastoma, undergoing nonglioma brain surgery, or in good health (not recorded which). CDR3 nucleotide sequence: TGTGCCAGCAGTGTACAGGGAGGCGGGAACACTGAAGCTTTCTTT. Translating gives CASSVQGGGNTEAFF. The entire variable domain, with the rest obtained from reference TRBV2 and TRBJ1-1, is as follows: EPEVTQTPSHQVTQMGQEVILRCVPISNHLYFYWYRQILGQKVEFLVSFYNNEISEKSEIFDDQFSVERPDGSNFTLKIRSTKLEDSAMYFCASSVQGGGNTEAFFGQGTRLTVV.